The 22 T cell receptor beta chains below all came from one sample that was sequenced in a study of control samples from healthy donors and cancer patients. Profiled with immunoSEQ multiplex PCR; TCRdb holds only in-frame clones, not every one. Of approximately 46,000 clones in the sample, 87% were seen once. Material: PBMCs. Receptors were obtained from a woman aged 60-75 years with lung cancer.

This clone occurred once. The genes are TRBV28 and TRBJ2-1; 12 nucleotides align to TRBD2. This CDR3 has 17 amino acids. J gave up 2 bases and V 2 bases, and 4 bases lay outside the gene matches. Looked up from germline, CDR1 is MDHEN and CDR2 is SYDVKM. CDR3 sequence: CASSLLAGGRTYNEQFF. Written as DNA, the CDR3 is TGTGCCAGCAGTTTACTAGCGGGAGGGCGGACCTACAATGAGCAGTTCTTC. Supplemented by reference TRBV28 and TRBJ2-1, the full variable domain reads DVKVTQSSRYLVKRTGEKVFLECVQDMDHENMFWYRQDPGLGLRLIYFSYDVKMKEKGDIPEGYSVSREKKERFSLILESASTNQTSMYLCASSLLAGGRTYNEQFFGPGTRLTVL.

This clone has more than one count but fewer than ten. CDR3 sequence reads: CASSPGQGRTEAFF. In DNA, the CDR3 is TGTGCCAGCAGCCCTGGACAGGGTAGAACTGAAGCTTTCTTT. The rearrangement joins TRBV11-3 to TRBJ1-1; TRBD1 matches at 8 bases. The CDR3 consists of 14 residues. V gave up 5 bases and J gave up 5 bases; unmatched junction bases: 7. In germline, CDR1 is SGHNT, CDR2 YENEEA.

V gene TRBV3-1 (or the pseudogene TRBV3-2) combines with J gene TRBJ2-7; D is unclear. In germline, CDR1 is LGHDT, CDR2 YNNKEL (reference sequence). V lost 0 bases and J 7 bases, leaving 10 bases between the germline ends. The CDR3 loop spans 13 amino acids. CDR3 nucleotides: TGTGCCAGCAGCCAAGATGAGAGAGAGGAGCAGTACTTC. This sequence encodes CASSQDEREEQYF.

The chain recombines TRBV6-5 with TRBJ2-5; 7 nucleotides align to TRBD2. Germline CDR1 MNHEY, CDR2 SVGAGI. The V segment lost 7 bases and the J segment 5 bases; nucleotides outside the gene matches: 13. The CDR3 runs to 15 residues. This CDR3 is CASITPGGGTETQYF. Here the CDR3 DNA reads TGTGCCAGCATAACCCCCGGCGGGGGAACCGAGACCCAGTACTTC.

The chain combines TRBV5-1 with TRBJ1-2, with D possibly being TRBD1 (5 bases). CDR1 is SGHRS, CDR2 YFSETQ, per germline. Deletions cut 0 bases from V and 8 bases from J, with 8 bases between. The CDR3 sequence is 12 residues long. The CDR3 spells CASSLGGEGYTF. CDR3 coding DNA: TGCGCCAGCAGCTTGGGAGGGGAGGGCTACACCTTC.

This clone was picked up a small number of times. This chain's CDR3 is CASTPPVGNTEAFF. The CDR3 coding sequence is TGTGCCAGCACCCCCCCGGTCGGGAACACTGAAGCTTTCTTT. This chain connects TRBV6-5 to TRBJ1-1; the D is unclear. The CDR3 runs 14 residues. Germline V gives CDR1 MNHEY, CDR2 SVGAGI. The V gene lost 7 bases and the J gene lost 1 base, with 13 bases spanning the gap.

The chain employs TRBV2 and TRBJ2-7; the D is unclear. The ends were cut back, 1 base at V and 6 bases at J, with 10 bases in the middle. Germline-derived CDR1 and CDR2 are SNHLY and FYNNEI. The length of the CDR3 is 13 residues. CDR3: CASSEGARGEQYF. CDR3 coding DNA: TGTGCCAGCAGTGAAGGGGCTAGAGGCGAGCAGTACTTC.

The rearrangement joins TRBV18 to TRBJ2-1; D gene ambiguous. Germline V gene lookup returns CDR1 KGHSH and CDR2 LQKENI. The length of the CDR3 is 11 residues. Trimming took off 4 bases at V and 7 bases at J, with 5 bases between the two ends. The CDR3 protein is CASSLDNEQFF. In DNA form, the CDR3 reads TGTGCCAGCTCACTAGATAATGAGCAGTTCTTC.

The J gene is TRBJ1-2, the V gene TRBV3-1 (or the pseudogene TRBV3-2); D not resolved. Trimming removed 1 base from V and 0 bases from J, with 6 bases in between. Germline-derived CDR1 and CDR2 are LGHDT and YNNKEL (reference sequence). CDR3 length: 14 residues. The CDR3 protein is CASSQVGANYGYTF. The CDR3 coding sequence is TGTGCCAGCAGCCAAGTGGGCGCTAACTATGGCTACACCTTC.

This clone was seen a handful of times. This chain uses TRBV6-2 or TRBV6-3 with TRBJ2-2, with 9 bases fitting TRBD2. The trim removed 2 bases at V and 4 bases at J, leaving 11 bases unmatched. Germline values: CDR1 MNHEY, CDR2 SVGEGT. The CDR3 is made up of 18 amino acids. The CDR3 DNA is TGTGCCAGCAGTTACCCCTTAGCGGGGGAGAGGAGCACCGGGGAGCTGTTTTTT. Translated, it gives CASSYPLAGERSTGELFF.

CDR3 sequence: CASSLGQLTGNTIYF. The CDR3, as DNA: TGTGCCAGCAGCCTTGGACAGTTGACTGGAAACACCATATATTTT. This chain connects TRBV14 to TRBJ1-3; D is possibly TRBD1 (6 bases). Germline CDR1 is SGHDN and CDR2 is FVKESK. The CDR3 length is 15 residues. V lost 4 bases and J lost 2, with 12 bases in between.

The chain links TRBV28 to TRBJ2-5; D is unresolved. The CDR3 is 12 amino acids. V was clipped by 8 bases and J by 7 bases, with 14 bases between them. Germline CDR1 is MDHEN and CDR2 is SYDVKM. CDR3 sequence reads: CASLGSHGTQYF. The CDR3 bases are TGTGCCAGCCTGGGTAGCCACGGGACCCAGTACTTC.

The rearrangement joins TRBV27 to TRBJ1-2, with D perhaps matching TRBD1 (5 bases). V was cut by 4 bases and J by 8 bases, with 11 bases left in between. Germline lookup yields CDR1 MNHEY and CDR2 SMNVEV (reference sequence). The CDR3 runs to 12 residues. The CDR3: CASSSLAGGYTF. The CDR3 bases are TGTGCCAGCAGTTCCTTGGCAGGGGGCTACACCTTC.

The J gene is TRBJ2-7, the V gene TRBV2; 10 bases match TRBD2. V lost 8 bases and J lost 6; bases outside the gene matches: 10. The CDR3 spans 14 residues. Germline values: CDR1 SNHLY, CDR2 FYNNEI. In nucleotides, the CDR3 is TGTGCCAGCGTGTCAAGCGGGAGGGCCTCCGAGCAGTACTTC. Its protein is CASVSSGRASEQYF.

The chain is built from TRBV7-2 and TRBJ2-1; TRBD2 matches 13 bases. This CDR3 is built from 19 residues. CDR1 and CDR2 (germline): SGHTA, FQGNSA. J gave up 2 bases and V 5 bases, and 12 bases lay outside the gene matches. CDR3 in amino acids: CASSPRSWGLAGTYNEQFF. DNA for the CDR3: TGTGCCAGCAGCCCCCGCTCGTGGGGACTAGCGGGGACCTACAATGAGCAGTTCTTC.

The rearrangement joins TRBV9 to TRBJ2-1; 9 nucleotides line up with TRBD2. This CDR3 spans 14 amino acids. Germline CDR1 is SGDLS and CDR2 is YYNGEE. The ends lost 7 bases at V and 3 bases at J; junction bases unmatched: 5. The CDR3 loop is CASASGIGYNEQFF. The DNA of the CDR3 is TGTGCCAGCGCTAGCGGGATAGGCTACAATGAGCAGTTCTTC.

V is TRBV29-1 and J is TRBJ1-2; maybe TRBD1 (6 bases). The CDR3 loop spans 13 amino acids. Trimming took off 4 bases at V and 4 bases at J, with 13 bases between the two ends. CDR1 SQVTM and CDR2 ANQGSEA come from the germline V gene. The CDR3 DNA follows: TGCAGCGTTGGTGTAGGGGGGGCCTATGGCTACACCTTC. Translated, it gives CSVGVGGAYGYTF.

The chain links TRBV3-1 (or the pseudogene TRBV3-2) to TRBJ1-1; perhaps TRBD1 as D (6 bases). The germline V gene encodes CDR1 LGHDT and CDR2 YNNKEL (reference sequence). V shed 4 bases and J shed 4 bases, with 10 bases lying between them. The CDR3 is 13 residues long. This chain's CDR3 is CASSRGQSTEAFF. The DNA for the CDR3 is TGTGCCAGCAGCCGAGGACAGAGCACTGAAGCTTTCTTT.

This clone was counted a single time. This sequence joins TRBV5-1 and TRBJ2-1; no clear D. V lost 4 bases and J lost 0, with 14 bases in between. The CDR3 has 16 amino acids. The germline V gene has CDR1 SGHRS and CDR2 YFSETQ. CDR3 DNA sequence: TGCGCCAGCAGCCCATTCGGGCAGATCTCCTACAATGAGCAGTTCTTC. This sequence encodes CASSPFGQISYNEQFF.

The chain is built from TRBV6-6 and TRBJ1-2; D gene ambiguous. CDR1 is MNHNY, CDR2 SVGAGI, per germline (reference sequence). The CDR3 has 12 residues. Trimming pared 6 bases from V and 6 bases from J, leaving 11 bases between. CDR3 region: CASREGFDGYTF. The CDR3 region has the DNA TGTGCCAGCAGGGAGGGCTTTGATGGCTACACCTTC.

The J gene is TRBJ2-5, the V gene TRBV29-1; a weak D match, TRBD2 (6 bases). Germline V lookup: CDR1 SQVTM, CDR2 ANQGSEA. V gave up 0 bases and J gave up 8 bases, with 22 bases separating them. The CDR3 is made up of 16 amino acids. The CDR3 DNA sequence: TGCAGCGTTGAAGATTTGGGCGGGAATAGGCAGGAAACCCAGTACTTC. Its translation is CSVEDLGGNRQETQYF.

The genes are TRBV5-1 and TRBJ1-1, with D possibly being TRBD1 (5 bases). The CDR3 totals 13 residues. CDR1 and CDR2 (germline): SGHRS, YFSETQ. V was trimmed by 4 bases and J by 5 bases, leaving 12 bases between them. Here the CDR3 reads CASSKDTTTEAFF. The CDR3 DNA follows: TGCGCCAGCAGCAAGGACACAACGACTGAAGCTTTCTTT.